What follows are 6 T cell receptor beta chains derived from one specimen sequenced in a study of control samples from healthy donors and cancer patients. Sequencing was performed with immunoSEQ multiplex PCR; in TCRdb, only in-frame clones are kept and a portion is missing. The table includes 190,000 or so clones, about 93% detected once. Sample: blood. The origin of the receptors is a young man in good health.

This chain links TRBV9 with TRBJ2-1; 7 nucleotides match TRBD2. This CDR3 region has 14 residues. V was pared by 3 bases and J by 9 bases, with 9 bases of the junction left unmatched. Germline V lookup: CDR1 SGDLS, CDR2 YYNGEE. This CDR3 is CASSAPPVAGEQFF. In DNA form, the CDR3 reads TGTGCCAGCAGCGCCCCGCCGGTAGCGGGTGAGCAGTTCTTC.

The rearrangement links TRBV5-5 to TRBJ2-7; TRBD1 matches at 8 bases. CDR3 size: 17 residues. CDR1 SGHKS and CDR2 YYEKEE come from the germline V gene (reference sequence). The V segment lost 2 bases and the J segment 1 base; nucleotides outside the gene matches: 11. CDR3 nucleotide sequence: TGTGCCAGCAGCTTTAGCAGGGGGCAAGTCAAATCCTACGAGCAGTACTTC. Translating it yields CASSFSRGQVKSYEQYF.

J is TRBJ2-2 and V is TRBV13; D perhaps matches TRBD2 (6 bases). Germline V CDR1 and CDR2: PRHDT, FYEKMQ (reference sequence). Trimming removed 1 base from V and 4 bases from J, with 10 bases in between. CDR3 length: 15 residues. CDR3 residues: CASSLAGRGTGELFF. The CDR3 coding sequence is TGTGCCAGCAGCTTAGCCGGGAGAGGCACCGGGGAGCTGTTTTTT.

This chain joins TRBV25-1 and TRBJ1-3; D remains ambiguous. Germline lookup yields CDR1 MGHDK and CDR2 SYGVNS. The CDR3 loop spans 15 amino acids. The V end was cut by 8 bases, the J end by 3 bases, with 17 bases between. For the CDR3, the DNA is TGTGCCAGCGCCGGAATTGAAATCGATGGAAACACCATATATTTT. Protein product: CASAGIEIDGNTIYF.

The gene calls are TRBV27 and TRBJ2-7; the match to TRBD2 covers 8 bases. The ends lost 4 bases at V and 4 bases at J; junction bases unmatched: 9. This CDR3 has 15 amino acids. Germline V gives CDR1 MNHEY, CDR2 SMNVEV (reference sequence). The CDR3 here is CASSSLSGGGYEQYF. CDR3 sequence (DNA): TGTGCCAGCAGTTCCCTGAGCGGGGGCGGGTACGAGCAGTACTTC.

This rearrangement joins TRBV27 to TRBJ1-4; possible D gene TRBD1, 6 bases. The CDR3 runs to 13 residues. Germline V lookup: CDR1 MNHEY, CDR2 SMNVEV (reference sequence). Trimming took off 6 bases at V and 8 bases at J, with 13 bases between the two ends. The CDR3 nucleotides read TGTGCCAGCAGCATAGTGGGGGCGGAAAAACTGTTTTTT. Protein: CASSIVGAEKLFF.